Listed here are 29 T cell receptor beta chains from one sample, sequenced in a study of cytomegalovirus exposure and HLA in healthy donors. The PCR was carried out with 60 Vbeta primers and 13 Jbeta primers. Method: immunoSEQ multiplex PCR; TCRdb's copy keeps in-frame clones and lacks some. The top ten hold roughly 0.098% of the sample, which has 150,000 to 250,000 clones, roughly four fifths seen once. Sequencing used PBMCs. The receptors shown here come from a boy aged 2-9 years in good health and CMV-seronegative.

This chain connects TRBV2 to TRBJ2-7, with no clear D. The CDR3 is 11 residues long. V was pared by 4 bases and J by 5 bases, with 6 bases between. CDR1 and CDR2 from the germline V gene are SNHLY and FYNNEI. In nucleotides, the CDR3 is TGTGCCAGCAGTGGAGGAAACGAGCAGTACTTC. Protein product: CASSGGNEQYF.

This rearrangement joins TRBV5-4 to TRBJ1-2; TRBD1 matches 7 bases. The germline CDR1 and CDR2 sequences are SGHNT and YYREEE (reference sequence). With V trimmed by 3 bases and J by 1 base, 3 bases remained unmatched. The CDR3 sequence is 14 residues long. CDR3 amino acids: CASSSDRVNYGYTF. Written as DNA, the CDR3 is TGTGCCAGCAGCTCCGACAGGGTTAACTATGGCTACACCTTC.

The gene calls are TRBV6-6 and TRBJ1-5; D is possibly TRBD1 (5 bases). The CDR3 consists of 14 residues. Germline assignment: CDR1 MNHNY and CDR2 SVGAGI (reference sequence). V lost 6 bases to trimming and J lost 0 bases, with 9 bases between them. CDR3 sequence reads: CASSLRVSNQPQHF. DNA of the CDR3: TGTGCCAGCAGCCTCAGGGTTAGCAATCAGCCCCAGCATTTT.

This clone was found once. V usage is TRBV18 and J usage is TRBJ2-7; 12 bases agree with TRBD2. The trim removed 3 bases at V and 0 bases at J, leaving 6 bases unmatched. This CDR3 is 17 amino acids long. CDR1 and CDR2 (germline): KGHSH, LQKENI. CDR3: CASSPLAGGTSSYEQYF. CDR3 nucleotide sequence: TGTGCCAGCTCACCCCTAGCGGGGGGGACCAGCTCCTACGAGCAGTACTTC. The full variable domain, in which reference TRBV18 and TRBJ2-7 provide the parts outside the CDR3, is NAGVMQNPRHLVRRRGQEARLRCSPMKGHSHVYWYRQLPEEGLKFMVYLQKENIIDESGMPKERFSAEFPKEGPSILRIQQVVRGDSAAYFCASSPLAGGTSSYEQYFGPGTRLTVT.

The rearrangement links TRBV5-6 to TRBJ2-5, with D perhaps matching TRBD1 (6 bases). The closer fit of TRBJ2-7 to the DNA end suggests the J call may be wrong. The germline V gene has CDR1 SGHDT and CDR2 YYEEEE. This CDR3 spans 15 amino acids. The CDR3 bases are TGTGCCAGCAGTCTACAGGGCGGTTTCACCTACGAGCAGTACTTC. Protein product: CASSLQGGFTYEQYF.

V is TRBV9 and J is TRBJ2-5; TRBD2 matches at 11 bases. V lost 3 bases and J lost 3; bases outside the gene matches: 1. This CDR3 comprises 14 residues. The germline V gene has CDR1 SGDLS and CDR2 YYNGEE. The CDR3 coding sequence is TGTGCCAGCAGCGCGGGACTAGCGGAAGAGACCCAGTACTTC. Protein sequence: CASSAGLAEETQYF. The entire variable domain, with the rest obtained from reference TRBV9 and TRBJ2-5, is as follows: DSGVTQTPKHLITATGQRVTLRCSPRSGDLSVYWYQQSLDQGLQFLIQYYNGEERAKGNILERFSAQQFPDLHSELNLSSLELGDSALYFCASSAGLAEETQYFGPGTRLLVL.

CDR3 in DNA: TGCGCCAGCAGCGTAGTCCACGGGGGGGCCATGGACGAGCAGTACTTC. This encodes CASSVVHGGAMDEQYF. The rearrangement joins TRBV4-3 to TRBJ2-5; TRBD2 agrees at 8 bases. The end of the DNA is better explained by TRBJ2-7, so the J call may be wrong. CDR3 length: 16 amino acids. Germline V gene data show CDR1 as LGHNA and CDR2 as YSLEER.

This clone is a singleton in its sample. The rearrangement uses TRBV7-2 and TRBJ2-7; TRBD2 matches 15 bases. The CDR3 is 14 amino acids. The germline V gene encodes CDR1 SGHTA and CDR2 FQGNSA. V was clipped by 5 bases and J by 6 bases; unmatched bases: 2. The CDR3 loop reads CASSGLAGGSEQYF. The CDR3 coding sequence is TGTGCCAGCAGCGGACTAGCGGGGGGGTCCGAGCAGTACTTC.

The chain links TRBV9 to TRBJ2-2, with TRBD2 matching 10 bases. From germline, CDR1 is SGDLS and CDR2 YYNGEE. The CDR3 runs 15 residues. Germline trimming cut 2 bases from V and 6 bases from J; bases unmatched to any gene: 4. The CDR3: CASSVRLAGAGELFF. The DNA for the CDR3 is TGTGCCAGCAGCGTTCGGCTAGCGGGGGCCGGGGAGCTGTTTTTT. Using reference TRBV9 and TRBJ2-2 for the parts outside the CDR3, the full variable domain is DSGVTQTPKHLITATGQRVTLRCSPRSGDLSVYWYQQSLDQGLQFLIQYYNGEERAKGNILERFSAQQFPDLHSELNLSSLELGDSALYFCASSVRLAGAGELFFGEGSRLTVL.

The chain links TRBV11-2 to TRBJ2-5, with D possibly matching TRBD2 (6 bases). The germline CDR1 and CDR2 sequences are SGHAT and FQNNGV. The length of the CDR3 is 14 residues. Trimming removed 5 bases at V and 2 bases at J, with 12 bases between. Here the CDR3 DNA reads TGTGCCAGCAGCCAAGGCGGGGCTCAAGAGACCCAGTACTTC. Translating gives CASSQGGAQETQYF. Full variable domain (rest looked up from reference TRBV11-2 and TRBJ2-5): EAGVAQSPRYKIIEKRQSVAFWCNPISGHATLYWYQQILGQGPKLLIQFQNNGVVDDSQLPKDRFSAERLKGVDSTLKIQPAKLEDSAVYLCASSQGGAQETQYFGPGTRLLVL.

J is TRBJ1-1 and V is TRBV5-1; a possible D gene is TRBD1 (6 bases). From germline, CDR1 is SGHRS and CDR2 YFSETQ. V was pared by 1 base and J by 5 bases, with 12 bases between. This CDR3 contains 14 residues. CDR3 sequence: CASSLSGGATEAFF. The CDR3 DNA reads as TGCGCCAGCAGCTTGTCGGGGGGCGCGACTGAAGCTTTCTTT. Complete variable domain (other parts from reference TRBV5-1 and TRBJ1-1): KAGVTQTPRYLIKTRGQQVTLSCSPISGHRSVSWYQQTPGQGLQFLFEYFSETQRNKGNFPGRFSGRQFSNSRSEMNVSTLELGDSALYLCASSLSGGATEAFFGQGTRLTVV.

The CDR3 sequence: CATSRDRGRNQPQHF. The CDR3 coding sequence is TGTGCCACCAGCAGAGATCGAGGTCGCAATCAGCCCCAGCATTTT. The chain couples TRBV15 to TRBJ1-5, with D hard to call. Between the trimmed V and J ends, which lost 0 bases and 2 bases, there was a span of 8 bases. CDR3 length: 15 residues. Per germline, CDR1 LNHNV and CDR2 YYDKDF (reference sequence).

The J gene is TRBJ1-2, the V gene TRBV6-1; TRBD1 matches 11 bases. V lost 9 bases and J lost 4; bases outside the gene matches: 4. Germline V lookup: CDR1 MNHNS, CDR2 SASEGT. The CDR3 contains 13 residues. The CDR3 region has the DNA TGTGCCAGAGGGGGACAGGGGGGCTATGGCTACACCTTC. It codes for CARGGQGGYGYTF.

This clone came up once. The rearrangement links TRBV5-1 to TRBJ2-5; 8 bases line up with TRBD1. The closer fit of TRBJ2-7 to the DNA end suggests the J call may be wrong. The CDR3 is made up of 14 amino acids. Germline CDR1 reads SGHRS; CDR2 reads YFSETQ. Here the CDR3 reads CASSSGQAHYEQYF. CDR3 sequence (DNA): TGCGCCAGCAGCTCGGGACAGGCCCATTACGAGCAGTACTTC.

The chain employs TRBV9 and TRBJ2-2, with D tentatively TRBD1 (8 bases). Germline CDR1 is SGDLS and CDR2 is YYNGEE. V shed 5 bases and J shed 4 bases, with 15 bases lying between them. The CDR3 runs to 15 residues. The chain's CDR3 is CASSLTGGGTGELFF. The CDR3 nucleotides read TGTGCCAGCAGTCTAACAGGGGGGGGCACCGGGGAGCTGTTTTTT.

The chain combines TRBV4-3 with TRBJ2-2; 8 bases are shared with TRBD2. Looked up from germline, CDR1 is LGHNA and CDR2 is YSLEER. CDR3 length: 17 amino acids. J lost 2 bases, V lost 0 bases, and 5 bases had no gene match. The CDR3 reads CASSQDSAGGNTGELFF. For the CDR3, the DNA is TGCGCCAGCAGCCAAGACAGCGCGGGGGGTAACACCGGGGAGCTGTTTTTT.

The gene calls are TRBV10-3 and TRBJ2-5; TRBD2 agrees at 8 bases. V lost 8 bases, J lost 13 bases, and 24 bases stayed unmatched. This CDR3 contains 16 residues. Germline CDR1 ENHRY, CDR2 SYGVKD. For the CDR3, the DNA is TGTGCCATCGCTCAGGGCTCAGTGACGAGCGGGGGCCTTTGGTACTTC. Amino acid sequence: CAIAQGSVTSGGLWYF.

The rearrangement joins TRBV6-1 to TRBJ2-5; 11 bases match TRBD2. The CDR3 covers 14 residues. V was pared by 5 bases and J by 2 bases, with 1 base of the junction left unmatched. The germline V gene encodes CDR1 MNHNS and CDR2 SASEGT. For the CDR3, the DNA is TGTGCCAGCAGTCCTAGCGGGGGGCAAGAGACCCAGTACTTC. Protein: CASSPSGGQETQYF.

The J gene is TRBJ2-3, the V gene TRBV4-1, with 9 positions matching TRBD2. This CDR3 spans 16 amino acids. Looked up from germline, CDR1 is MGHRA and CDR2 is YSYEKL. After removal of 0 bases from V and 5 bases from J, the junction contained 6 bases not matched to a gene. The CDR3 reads CASSQDQVAGEDTQYF. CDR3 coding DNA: TGCGCCAGCAGCCAAGATCAAGTAGCGGGGGAAGATACGCAGTATTTT.

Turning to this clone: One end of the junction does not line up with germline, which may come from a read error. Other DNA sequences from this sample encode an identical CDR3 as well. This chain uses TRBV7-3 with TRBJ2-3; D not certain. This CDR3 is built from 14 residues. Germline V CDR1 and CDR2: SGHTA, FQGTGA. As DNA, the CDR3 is TGTGCCAGTAGCTTAAGCGCATACACAGATACGCAGTATTTT. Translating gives CASSLSAYTDTQYF.

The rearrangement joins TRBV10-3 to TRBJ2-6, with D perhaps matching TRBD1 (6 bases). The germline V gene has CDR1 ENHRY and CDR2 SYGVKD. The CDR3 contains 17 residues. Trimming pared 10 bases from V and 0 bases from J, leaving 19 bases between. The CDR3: CATLSGRGVSGANVLTF. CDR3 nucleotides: TGTGCCACCCTGTCGGGCAGGGGTGTCTCTGGGGCCAACGTCCTGACTTTC.

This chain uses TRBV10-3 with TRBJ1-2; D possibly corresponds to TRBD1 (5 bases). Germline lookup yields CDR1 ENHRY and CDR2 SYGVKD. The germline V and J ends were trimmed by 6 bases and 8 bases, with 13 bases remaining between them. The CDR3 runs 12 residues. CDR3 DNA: TGTGCCATCAGGGCCCTCGGGGGGGGCTACACCTTC. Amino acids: CAIRALGGGYTF.

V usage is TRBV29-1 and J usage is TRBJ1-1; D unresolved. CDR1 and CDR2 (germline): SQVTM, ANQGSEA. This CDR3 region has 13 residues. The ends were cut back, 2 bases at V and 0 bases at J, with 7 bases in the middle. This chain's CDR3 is CSVELRVNTEAFF. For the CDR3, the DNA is TGCAGCGTTGAATTGCGGGTGAACACTGAAGCTTTCTTT. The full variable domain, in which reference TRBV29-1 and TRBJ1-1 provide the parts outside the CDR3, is SAVISQKPSRDICQRGTSLTIQCQVDSQVTMMFWYRQQPGQSLTLIATANQGSEATYESGFVIDKFPISRPNLTFSTLTVSNMSPEDSSIYLCSVELRVNTEAFFGQGTRLTVV.

The chain's CDR3 is CASSYGVTEYGYTF. The CDR3 DNA reads TGTGCCAGCAGTTACGGGGTGACAGAATATGGCTACACCTTC. J is TRBJ1-2 and V is TRBV6-6, with a weak D call TRBD1 (5 bases). Germline values: CDR1 MNHNY, CDR2 SVGAGI (reference sequence). The CDR3 loop spans 14 amino acids. V was cut by 2 bases and J by 5 bases, with 12 bases left in between.

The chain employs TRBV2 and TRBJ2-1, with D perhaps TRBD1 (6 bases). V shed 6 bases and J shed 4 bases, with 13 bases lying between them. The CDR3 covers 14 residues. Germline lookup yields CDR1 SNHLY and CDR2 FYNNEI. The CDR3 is CASRQGTGYNEQFF. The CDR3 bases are TGTGCCAGCAGACAGGGAACGGGGTACAATGAGCAGTTCTTC.

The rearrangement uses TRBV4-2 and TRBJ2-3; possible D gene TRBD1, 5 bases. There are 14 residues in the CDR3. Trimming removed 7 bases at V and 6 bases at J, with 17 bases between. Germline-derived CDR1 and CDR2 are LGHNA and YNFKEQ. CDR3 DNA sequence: TGTGCCAGCAAAGGGGCAACTAATCGCGATACGCAGTATTTT. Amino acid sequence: CASKGATNRDTQYF.

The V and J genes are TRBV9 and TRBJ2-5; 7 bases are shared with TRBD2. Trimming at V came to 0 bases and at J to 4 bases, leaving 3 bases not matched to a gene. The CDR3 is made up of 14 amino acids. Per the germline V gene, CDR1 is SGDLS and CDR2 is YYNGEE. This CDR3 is CASSVASGVETQYF. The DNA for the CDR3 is TGTGCCAGCAGCGTAGCGAGCGGGGTAGAGACCCAGTACTTC.

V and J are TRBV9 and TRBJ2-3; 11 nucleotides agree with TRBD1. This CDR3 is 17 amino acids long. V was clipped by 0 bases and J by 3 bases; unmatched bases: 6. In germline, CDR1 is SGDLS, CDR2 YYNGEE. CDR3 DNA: TGTGCCAGCAGCGTAGCTGGGACAGGGGGACGGACAGATACGCAGTATTTT. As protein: CASSVAGTGGRTDTQYF.

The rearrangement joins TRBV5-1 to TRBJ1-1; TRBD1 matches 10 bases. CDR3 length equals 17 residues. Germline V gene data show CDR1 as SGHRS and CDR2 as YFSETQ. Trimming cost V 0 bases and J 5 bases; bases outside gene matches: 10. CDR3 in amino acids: CASSLDGTGAVGTEAFF. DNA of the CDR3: TGCGCCAGCAGCTTGGACGGGACAGGGGCAGTAGGGACTGAAGCTTTCTTT.